The sequence of this T cell receptor (beta chain) was determined in a study of vaccination and CD4 T cells after COVID-19. CD4+ T cells that had been cultured provided DNA sequenced with the Oncomine TCR Beta short-read assay. Genomic DNA was taken out of cultured CD4+ T cells by extraction. Each CDR3 protein gets one entry after TCRdb re-called the PCR reads with MiXCR. The table lists around 8,100 distinct CDR3 sequences, roughly 58% of them singletons. CDR1 is MNHEY, CDR2 SVGAGI, per germline. V was trimmed by 4 bases and J by 6 bases, leaving 19 bases between them. The CDR3 has 15 residues. Treatment described: approximately nine-day PBMC culture with coronavirus spike peptide pools or control peptides (ViraFEST assay). Concerning this clonotype: Its cognate antigen is unknown.

The TCR comes from a human donor with COVID-19. This sequence joins TRBV6-5 and TRBJ2-7; the D gene is possibly TRBD1 (7 bases). The sequenced sample was cultured CD4+ T cells from blood, obtained after SARS-CoV-2 vaccination. CDR3 residues: CASSSSGGKAAEQYF. In DNA form, the CDR3 reads TGTGCCAGCAGTTCGTCAGGGGGGAAGGCCGCCGAGCAGTACTTC.